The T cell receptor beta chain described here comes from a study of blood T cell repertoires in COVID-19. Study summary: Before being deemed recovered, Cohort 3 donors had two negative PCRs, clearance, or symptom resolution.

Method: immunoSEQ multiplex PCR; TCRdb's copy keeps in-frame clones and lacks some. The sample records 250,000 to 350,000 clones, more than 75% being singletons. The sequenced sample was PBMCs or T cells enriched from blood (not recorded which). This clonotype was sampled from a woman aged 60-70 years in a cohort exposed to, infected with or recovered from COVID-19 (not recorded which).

The CDR3, as DNA: TGTGCCAGCAGATTGACAGGGGCGCCTGAAGCTTTCTTT. It is translated as CASRLTGAPEAFF. V gene TRBV13 combines with J gene TRBJ1-1, with 8 bases aligning to TRBD1. CDR3 length: 13 amino acids. Unmatched junction bases numbered 6, after V lost 6 bases and J lost 6 bases. Germline V gene lookup returns CDR1 PRHDT and CDR2 FYEKMQ (reference sequence).